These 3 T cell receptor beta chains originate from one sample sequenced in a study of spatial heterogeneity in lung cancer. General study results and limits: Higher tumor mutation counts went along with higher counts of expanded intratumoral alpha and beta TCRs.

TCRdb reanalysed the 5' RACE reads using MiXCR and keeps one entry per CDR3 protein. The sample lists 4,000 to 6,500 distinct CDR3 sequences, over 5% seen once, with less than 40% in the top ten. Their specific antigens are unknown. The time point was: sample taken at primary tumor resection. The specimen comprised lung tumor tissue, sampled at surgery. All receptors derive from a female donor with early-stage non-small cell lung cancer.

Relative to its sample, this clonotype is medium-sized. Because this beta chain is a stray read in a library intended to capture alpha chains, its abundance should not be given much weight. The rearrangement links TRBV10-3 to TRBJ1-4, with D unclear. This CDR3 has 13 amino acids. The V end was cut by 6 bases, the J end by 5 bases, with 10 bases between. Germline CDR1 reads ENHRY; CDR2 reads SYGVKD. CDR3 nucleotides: TGTGCCATCAGGCAAAATGAAAATGAAAAACTGTTTTTT. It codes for CAIRQNENEKLFF.

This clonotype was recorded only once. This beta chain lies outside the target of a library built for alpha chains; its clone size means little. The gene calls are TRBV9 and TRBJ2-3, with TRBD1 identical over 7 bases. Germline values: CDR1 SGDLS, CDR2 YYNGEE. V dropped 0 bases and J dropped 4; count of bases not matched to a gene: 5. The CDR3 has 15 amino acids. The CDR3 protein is CASSVDRGHADTQYF. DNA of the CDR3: TGTGCCAGCAGCGTAGACAGGGGTCACGCAGATACGCAGTATTTT. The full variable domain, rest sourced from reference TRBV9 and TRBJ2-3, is DSGVTQTPKHLITATGQRVTLRCSPRSGDLSVYWYQQSLDQGLQFLIQYYNGEERAKGNILERFSAQQFPDLHSELNLSSLELGDSALYFCASSVDRGHADTQYFGPGTRLTVL.

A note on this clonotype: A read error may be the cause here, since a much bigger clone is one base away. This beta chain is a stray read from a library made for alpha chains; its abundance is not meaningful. CDR3: CSAPGQGVVNTEAFF. The CDR3 DNA reads as TGCAGTGCTCCGGGACAGGGAGTCGTGAACACTGAAGCTTTCTTT. The V call is TRBV20-1, the J call TRBJ1-1; 9 bases agree with TRBD1. Germline V lookup: CDR1 DFQATT, CDR2 SNEGSKA (reference sequence). The V gene end was trimmed by 5 bases and the J gene end by 0 bases; junction bases not matched to a gene: 7. The CDR3 is 15 residues long.